This record concerns one TCR beta chain sequence. Splitting of CD4+ cells produced CD45RA+ naive and CD45RA-negative memory subsets. This specimen belongs to a study of shared clonotypes between healthy human individuals. Looked up from germline, CDR1 is SGHRS and CDR2 is YFSETQ. V lost 0 bases, J lost 3 bases, and 6 bases stayed unmatched. CDR3 size: 15 residues. Deep-level settings were used for running the assay. The repertoire was sequenced with immunoSEQ multiplex PCR; TCRdb's copy has only in-frame clones and lacks some. The table lists 2 million to 2.5 million clones, more than 85% of them singletons.

The source material was naive CD4+ T cells from PBMCs. Subset: CD45RA+ positively selected. The chain has TRBV5-1 and TRBJ2-7; 7 nucleotides line up with TRBD1. The clonotype originates from a young man in good health. Some clones in this sample may be carry-over from other donors' samples. This CDR3 reads CASSLDTRQGYEQYF. Here the CDR3 DNA reads TGCGCCAGCAGCTTGGACACACGACAGGGCTACGAGCAGTACTTC.